A single sample gave rise to the 22 T cell receptor beta chains below, sequenced in a study of blood T cells in healthy people across ages. Together with a sample-barcoded 5' primer, a J-beta primer mix was included in a second PCR lasting about 6 to 11 cycles. A single record per CDR3 protein comes from TCRdb applying MiXCR to the 5' RACE reads. This table has 1.5 million to 2 million distinct CDR3 sequences, about 31% appearing once. The sequenced material came from blood. These receptors were collected from a woman under 40 in good health.

The chain carries TRBV19 and TRBJ1-5, with D possibly TRBD1 on 6 matching bases. The V end was cut by 2 bases, the J end by 8 bases, with 25 bases between. The CDR3 totals 18 residues. Germline assignment: CDR1 LNHDA and CDR2 SQIVND (reference sequence). The CDR3 coding sequence is TGTGCCAGTAGTATACCAAACGGACGGCGGGGGCTTGGGGAGCCCCAGCATTTT. It codes for CASSIPNGRRGLGEPQHF.

This clonotype has just a few counts. The V gene is TRBV7-9, the J gene TRBJ2-3; no firm D call. This CDR3 comprises 15 residues. V lost 1 base and J lost 5, with 13 bases in between. Germline CDR1 and CDR2: SEHNR and FQNEAQ (reference sequence). CDR3 loop: CASSLVAGRIDTQYF. DNA of the CDR3: TGTGCCAGCAGCTTAGTGGCAGGAAGAATAGATACGCAGTATTTT.

This rearrangement joins TRBV5-1 to TRBJ2-5; TRBD1 is a possible D gene (6 bases). The CDR3 has 14 residues. The germline CDR1 and CDR2 sequences are SGHRS and YFSETQ. V shed 6 bases and J shed 6 bases, with 18 bases lying between them. Here the CDR3 reads CASTQELTGKTQYF. The DNA of the CDR3 is TGCGCCAGCACCCAAGAGCTTACAGGGAAGACCCAGTACTTC.

About this clonotype itself: A much larger clone sits a single nucleotide away, making a read error possible. The chain employs TRBV5-1 and TRBJ2-1, with 11 bases that match TRBD1. Per the germline V gene, CDR1 is SGHRS and CDR2 is YFSETQ. CDR3 size: 16 residues. The CDR3 loop is CACSFGDRGSYNEQFF. The CDR3 region has the DNA TGCGCCTGCAGCTTTGGGGACAGGGGGTCCTACAATGAGCAGTTCTTC.

The V and J genes are TRBV7-9 and TRBJ2-6; D is unclear. Trimming cost V 5 bases and J 1 base, with 12 bases left between them. CDR3 length: 16 amino acids. Germline values: CDR1 SEHNR, CDR2 FQNEAQ (reference sequence). Written as DNA, the CDR3 is TGTGCCAGCAGCCTCAGGCAGACGTCTGGGGCCAACGTCCTGACTTTC. This translates into CASSLRQTSGANVLTF.

The V gene is TRBV5-1, the J gene TRBJ2-5; the D is unclear. CDR1 is SGHRS and CDR2 is YFSETQ in the germline V gene. The V gene lost 0 bases and the J gene lost 5 bases, with 8 bases spanning the gap. The CDR3 consists of 13 residues. Here the CDR3 reads CASSLVLVETQYF. In nucleotides, the CDR3 is TGCGCCAGCAGCTTGGTGTTAGTGGAGACCCAGTACTTC.

This chain links TRBV10-3 with TRBJ2-7; the D call may be TRBD1 or TRBD2 (7 bases each). This CDR3 comprises 13 residues. Trimming took off 10 bases at V and 7 bases at J, with 20 bases between the two ends. Germline V CDR1 and CDR2: ENHRY, SYGVKD. This chain's CDR3 is CATSGGATGEQYF. CDR3 coding DNA: TGTGCCACCTCAGGGGGGGCTACGGGGGAGCAGTACTTC.

In nucleotides, the CDR3 is TGTGCCAGCAGTGATCGACAGGGAGAGTACGAGCAGTACTTC. Protein sequence: CASSDRQGEYEQYF. The chain carries TRBV7-9 and TRBJ2-7; TRBD1 agrees at 7 bases. Germline loops: CDR1 SEHNR, CDR2 FQNEAQ (reference sequence). The CDR3 is 14 amino acids. Trimming cost V 6 bases and J 4 bases; bases outside gene matches: 9.

This clonotype has more than one count but fewer than ten. The chain recombines TRBV7-2 with TRBJ2-3; TRBD1 is a possible D gene (5 bases). The CDR3 consists of 17 residues. The ends were cut back, 5 bases at V and 5 bases at J, with 23 bases in the middle. CDR1 SGHTA and CDR2 FQGNSA come from the germline V gene. The CDR3 sequence: CASSLDGWPSDRDTQYF. Written as DNA, the CDR3 is TGTGCCAGCAGCCTAGACGGTTGGCCCTCAGACAGAGATACGCAGTATTTT. Complete variable domain (other parts from reference TRBV7-2 and TRBJ2-3): GAGVSQSPSNKVTEKGKDVELRCDPISGHTALYWYRQSLGQGLEFLIYFQGNSAPDKSGLPSDRFSAERTGGSVSTLTIQRTQQEDSAVYLCASSLDGWPSDRDTQYFGPGTRLTVL.

The chain joins TRBV5-5 to TRBJ2-5, with TRBD1 matching 10 bases. The end of the DNA is better explained by TRBJ2-7, so the J call may be wrong. The CDR3 contains 15 residues. Germline CDR1 reads SGHKS; CDR2 reads YYEKEE (reference sequence). The CDR3: CASSLVDRGIDEQYF. Here the CDR3 DNA reads TGTGCCAGCAGCTTAGTGGACAGGGGGATCGACGAGCAGTACTTC.

The chain combines TRBV10-2 with TRBJ2-1; D perhaps matches TRBD2 (5 bases). V dropped 1 base and J dropped 3 bases, with 10 bases sitting between them. CDR3 length: 15 amino acids. The germline V gene has CDR1 WSHSY and CDR2 SAAADI. The CDR3 spells CASSEWASSYNEQFF. The CDR3 bases are TGCGCCAGCAGTGAGTGGGCTAGCAGCTACAATGAGCAGTTCTTC.

The J gene is TRBJ2-7, the V gene TRBV28; D is ambiguous. CDR1 is MDHEN, CDR2 SYDVKM, per germline. The germline V and J ends were trimmed by 5 bases and 2 bases, with 16 bases remaining between them. CDR3 size: 15 residues. The CDR3 region has the DNA TGTGCCAGCAGTCGCCTCGTAGGGTCCCCCTACGAGCAGTACTTC. Translating gives CASSRLVGSPYEQYF.

J is TRBJ1-4 and V is TRBV9, with a possible D match to TRBD1 (6 bases). The CDR3 contains 15 residues. Germline V gene sequence: CDR1 SGDLS, CDR2 YYNGEE. Between the trimmed V and J ends, which lost 3 bases and 3 bases, there was a span of 12 bases. CDR3 amino acids: CASSAQGIPNEKLFF. For the CDR3, the DNA is TGTGCCAGCAGCGCTCAGGGGATACCTAATGAAAAACTGTTTTTT.

This clonotype appeared a single time. V gene TRBV27 combines with J gene TRBJ2-6; no clear D. V was shortened by 4 bases and J by 2 bases, with 27 bases between the two germline ends. CDR3 size: 21 residues. The germline CDR1 and CDR2 sequences are MNHEY and SMNVEV (reference sequence). In nucleotides, the CDR3 is TGTGCCAGCAGTTCCCTCAGGTTGGGTGCCCCGGCCCCCCCTGGGGCCAACGTCCTGACTTTC. Its translation is CASSSLRLGAPAPPGANVLTF.

The chain's CDR3 is CSAQPGSEAFF. In DNA, the CDR3 is TGCAGCGCCCAGCCCGGGTCTGAAGCTTTCTTT. The chain joins TRBV29-1 to TRBJ1-1; D gene uncertain. Trimming shortened V by 7 bases and J by 6 bases, and 12 bases separated the two germline ends. This CDR3 is built from 11 residues. Per the germline V gene, CDR1 is SQVTM and CDR2 is ANQGSEA.

The CDR3 nucleotides read TGCAGTGCTAGAGGGGTAGCGGGGGGCCACCAAGAGACCCAGTACTTC. It is translated as CSARGVAGGHQETQYF. This sequence joins TRBV20-1 and TRBJ2-5; 10 positions match TRBD2. This CDR3 spans 16 amino acids. V was clipped by 1 base and J by 0 bases; unmatched bases: 5. CDR1 and CDR2 (germline): DFQATT, SNEGSKA (reference sequence).

To note about this clonotype: This may arise from a read error, as a much more abundant clone is one base away. The CDR3 coding sequence is TGTGCCAGCAGCATAGCCAGGATGGAGCAGTATTTT. Translation: CASSIARMEQYF. The chain uses TRBV7-2 and TRBJ2-3; no clear D. CDR3 length equals 12 residues. CDR1 SGHTA and CDR2 FQGNSA come from the germline V gene.

This clonotype was detected ten times or more. This chain links TRBV5-6 with TRBJ2-7, with 8 bases aligning to TRBD1. The CDR3 contains 14 residues. Germline V gene sequence: CDR1 SGHDT, CDR2 YYEEEE. The V and J ends lost 3 bases and 3 bases, in that order; junction bases with no gene match: 5. The CDR3 coding sequence is TGTGCCAGCAGCTCGACAGGGGTCGTCTACGAGCAGTACTTC. Translation: CASSSTGVVYEQYF.

The chain is built from TRBV11-2 and TRBJ2-7, with D maybe TRBD2 (6 bases). The CDR3 has 15 amino acids. V was trimmed by 2 bases and J by 4 bases, leaving 15 bases between them. Germline V gene sequence: CDR1 SGHAT, CDR2 FQNNGV. The CDR3 here is CASSLLGAAGYEQYF. The CDR3 DNA is TGTGCCAGCAGCTTACTAGGGGCTGCGGGATACGAGCAGTACTTC.

The rearrangement joins TRBV20-1 to TRBJ2-7; tentatively, D is TRBD1 or TRBD2 (5 bases each). The V end was cut by 3 bases, the J end by 1 base, with 16 bases between. Per the germline V gene, CDR1 is DFQATT and CDR2 is SNEGSKA (reference sequence). The CDR3 runs to 15 residues. Here the CDR3 reads CSASSPGRDSYEQYF. The CDR3 DNA reads TGCAGTGCTAGCTCGCCGGGACGAGATTCCTACGAGCAGTACTTC.

V is TRBV9 and J is TRBJ2-5; tentatively, D is TRBD2 (6 bases). The J call may not be correct, given that the DNA end is closer to TRBJ2-7. In germline, CDR1 is SGDLS, CDR2 YYNGEE. CDR3 size: 15 residues. This CDR3 is CASSVSGTHNYEQYF. The CDR3 DNA sequence: TGTGCCAGCAGCGTATCCGGGACTCATAACTACGAGCAGTACTTC.

The chain links TRBV5-6 to TRBJ1-1; no reliable D call. Germline CDR1 SGHDT, CDR2 YYEEEE. Trimming shortened V by 0 bases and J by 7 bases, and 10 bases separated the two germline ends. This CDR3 contains 13 residues. The CDR3 DNA follows: TGTGCCAGCAGCTTGGTAGCGGGAAGTGAAGCTTTCTTT. This sequence encodes CASSLVAGSEAFF.